Each of the 28 T cell receptor beta chains below was sequenced from the same sample in a study of T cells in Graves' hyperthyroidism and ophthalmopathy. RNA transcripts were the template for amplifying TCR beta CDR3 regions. The primer set for the first-round RT-PCR of the TCR CDR3 was HTBI. A single record per CDR3 protein comes from TCRdb applying MiXCR to the multiplex PCR reads. This table holds about 380,000 distinct CDR3 sequences, less than 20% found once. Sequenced material: blood. The receptors stem from a man between 18 and 29 years old with Graves' ophthalmopathy.

In its sample, this clonotype was seen many times. CDR3 protein: CASSERTPNTGELFF. The CDR3 DNA reads TGTGCCAGCAGTGAAAGGACTCCGAACACCGGGGAGCTGTTTTTT. The chain employs TRBV2 and TRBJ2-2, with D possibly being TRBD2 (5 bases). CDR1 SNHLY and CDR2 FYNNEI come from the germline V gene. Trimming stripped 2 bases from V and 0 bases from J, with 7 bases between. The CDR3 loop spans 15 amino acids.

This clonotype was observed many times. CDR3 sequence reads: CAISESGQGATAIYF. CDR3 DNA sequence: TGTGCCATCAGTGAGTCCGGACAGGGGGCTACCGCCATATATTTT. The chain recombines TRBV10-3 with TRBJ1-3; 11 bases match TRBD1. This CDR3 region has 15 residues. The V gene end was trimmed by 0 bases and the J gene end by 11 bases; junction bases not matched to a gene: 6. From germline, CDR1 is ENHRY and CDR2 SYGVKD.

This clonotype was detected only a few times. V is TRBV7-2 and J is TRBJ2-7; 8 bases map to TRBD2. The trim removed 3 bases at V and 1 base at J, leaving 5 bases unmatched. This CDR3 region has 15 residues. CDR1 is SGHTA, CDR2 FQGNSA, per germline. The CDR3: CASSLRAGESYEQYF. In DNA form, the CDR3 reads TGTGCCAGCAGCTTGCGAGCGGGAGAATCCTACGAGCAGTACTTC.

This sequence joins TRBV15 and TRBJ2-5, with D possibly being TRBD1 (6 bases). V lost 4 bases to trimming and J lost 4 bases, with 7 bases between them. There are 12 residues in the CDR3. Germline CDR1 is LNHNV and CDR2 is YYDKDF (reference sequence). CDR3 bases: TGTGCCACCAGCAAAGGGGGAGAGACCCAGTACTTC. Protein: CATSKGGETQYF.

V is TRBV2 and J is TRBJ2-2; 7 nucleotides match TRBD2. The CDR3 covers 15 residues. Trimming at V came to 8 bases and at J to 0 bases, leaving 6 bases not matched to a gene. Germline values: CDR1 SNHLY, CDR2 FYNNEI. The CDR3 DNA sequence: TGTGCCAGCGACCTGGGACTATCGAACACCGGGGAGCTGTTTTTT. It encodes CASDLGLSNTGELFF.

This clonotype was seen ten or more times. The chain has TRBV11-2 and TRBJ2-7, with D possibly matching TRBD1 (5 bases). Trimming removed 5 bases from V and 3 bases from J, with 14 bases in between. There are 14 residues in the CDR3. CDR1 SGHAT and CDR2 FQNNGV come from the germline V gene. The CDR3 DNA reads TGTGCCAGCAGCGCACGACAGAGTGACTACGAGCAGTACTTC. This codes for CASSARQSDYEQYF. The entire variable domain, with the rest obtained from reference TRBV11-2 and TRBJ2-7, is as follows: EAGVAQSPRYKIIEKRQSVAFWCNPISGHATLYWYQQILGQGPKLLIQFQNNGVVDDSQLPKDRFSAERLKGVDSTLKIQPAKLEDSAVYLCASSARQSDYEQYFGPGTRLTVT.

This clonotype was seen at least ten times. The chain combines TRBV6-1 with TRBJ1-6, with D possibly being TRBD1 (5 bases). The CDR3 contains 14 residues. The V gene lost 10 bases and the J gene lost 10 bases, with 20 bases spanning the gap. Germline CDR1 is MNHNS and CDR2 is SASEGT. CDR3 coding DNA: TGTGCCACTGTCCGTTTGGGACCGGAATCACCCCTCCACTTT. The encoded protein is CATVRLGPESPLHF.

This clonotype showed up many times. This chain uses TRBV6-1 with TRBJ2-7, with TRBD1 matching 11 bases. CDR3 size: 17 residues. V lost 0 bases and J lost 3; bases outside the gene matches: 7. Germline V gene data show CDR1 as MNHNS and CDR2 as SASEGT. The CDR3 here is CASSEALGGTGGYEQYF. As DNA, the CDR3 is TGTGCCAGCAGTGAAGCCCTGGGTGGGACAGGGGGCTACGAGCAGTACTTC.

This chain links TRBV7-6 with TRBJ1-1; perhaps TRBD1 as D (5 bases). The CDR3 length is 15 residues. Looked up from germline, CDR1 is SGHVS and CDR2 is FNYEAQ. Trimming pared 1 base from V and 3 bases from J, leaving 12 bases between. The CDR3 bases are TGTGCCAGCAGCTTAGGCGGGGGAGTAGACACTGAAGCTTTCTTT. Its protein product is CASSLGGGVDTEAFF.

This clonotype was observed a handful of times. V usage is TRBV20-1 and J usage is TRBJ2-3, with TRBD2 identical over 14 bases. CDR1 and CDR2 from the germline V gene are DFQATT and SNEGSKA (reference sequence). The CDR3 loop spans 16 amino acids. Trimming cost V 3 bases and J 6 bases; bases outside gene matches: 8. The CDR3 spells CSASGTSGGFGDTQYF. For the CDR3, the DNA is TGCAGTGCTAGTGGGACTAGCGGGGGATTTGGTGATACGCAGTATTTT.

V gene TRBV11-2 combines with J gene TRBJ2-6; TRBD1 or TRBD2 may be the D gene (5 bases each). The CDR3 runs 18 residues. Per germline, CDR1 SGHAT and CDR2 FQNNGV. V gave up 3 bases and J gave up 4 bases, with 19 bases separating them. This CDR3 reads CASSLRGSVISGANVLTF. DNA for the CDR3: TGTGCCAGCAGCTTGAGGGGTTCGGTAATTTCCGGGGCCAACGTCCTGACTTTC.

This clonotype has a count of ten or more. This chain uses TRBV12-3 or TRBV12-4 with TRBJ1-1, with D uncertain. Trimming removed 5 bases from V and 3 bases from J, with 10 bases in between. The CDR3 is 13 residues long. CDR3 coding DNA: TGTGCCAGCAGTCTGACCTGGGACACTGAAGCTTTCTTT. Translating gives CASSLTWDTEAFF.

Concerning this clonotype itself: A much larger clone differs from this one at a single base, so this may be a read error. The V call is TRBV29-1, the J call TRBJ2-1; 7 bases are a match to TRBD2. V was pared by 3 bases and J by 5 bases, with 16 bases of the junction left unmatched. This CDR3 is 17 amino acids long. The germline V gene has CDR1 SQVTM and CDR2 ANQGSEA. The CDR3 bases are TGCAGCGTTGAGGGGAAATGGGCGGGGGTTCTTGACAATGAGCAGTTCTTC. Protein product: CSVEGKWAGVLDNEQFF.

The chain is built from TRBV29-1 and TRBJ1-2; the match to TRBD1 covers 11 bases. The V segment lost 4 bases and the J segment 6 bases; nucleotides outside the gene matches: 10. The CDR3 contains 15 residues. The germline gives CDR1 SQVTM, CDR2 ANQGSEA. The DNA of the CDR3 is TGCAGCGTTGGAGAGGGACAGGGGGGTTATCATGGCTACACCTTC. Translation gives CSVGEGQGGYHGYTF.

At least ten counts were recorded for this clonotype. V usage is TRBV7-6 and J usage is TRBJ1-1; weak D call: TRBD1 (6 bases). The V end lost 5 bases, the J end lost 5 bases, and 18 bases lay between the germline ends. Germline lookup yields CDR1 SGHVS and CDR2 FNYEAQ. The CDR3 spans 15 residues. Here the CDR3 DNA reads TGTGCCAGCAGCCCTCCGACAGGAAAAAGGACTGAAGCTTTCTTT. Amino acid sequence: CASSPPTGKRTEAFF.

This clonotype appeared many times. The genes are TRBV6-1 and TRBJ1-2, with 9 positions matching TRBD1. CDR1 MNHNS and CDR2 SASEGT come from the germline V gene. The V gene end was trimmed by 6 bases and the J gene end by 4 bases; junction bases not matched to a gene: 9. The CDR3 is made up of 15 amino acids. The CDR3 DNA reads TGTGCCAGCAGCTTACAGGGGGCCAGTCTCTATGGCTACACCTTC. Its protein is CASSLQGASLYGYTF.

J is TRBJ1-5 and V is TRBV6-1; the match to TRBD1 covers 7 bases. The CDR3 spans 15 residues. CDR1 and CDR2 (germline): MNHNS, SASEGT. V trimming: 2 bases; J trimming: 6 bases; junction bases outside the gene matches: 7. CDR3 DNA: TGTGCCAGCAGTGAACAGGGGGTAGGAAGTCAGCCCCAGCATTTT. Amino acid sequence: CASSEQGVGSQPQHF.

This clonotype was counted many times. V gene TRBV5-1 combines with J gene TRBJ1-1; 7 bases are shared with TRBD1. V lost 5 bases, J lost 3 bases, and 4 bases stayed unmatched. CDR1 SGHRS and CDR2 YFSETQ come from the germline V gene. CDR3 length equals 13 residues. DNA for the CDR3: TGCGCCAGCAGAACTACAGGGGACACTGAAGCTTTCTTT. As protein: CASRTTGDTEAFF.

The gene calls are TRBV7-9 and TRBJ2-3; TRBD1 agrees at 8 bases. Germline values: CDR1 SEHNR, CDR2 FQNEAQ (reference sequence). The CDR3 is 17 amino acids. Trimming cost V 5 bases and J 2 bases; bases outside gene matches: 12. In DNA form, the CDR3 reads TGTGCCAGCAGCCCGACCAGGTGGGACAGGTCCACAGATACGCAGTATTTT. It codes for CASSPTRWDRSTDTQYF.

This clonotype showed up many times. The chain employs TRBV4-2 and TRBJ1-1; the match to TRBD1 covers 10 bases. The germline CDR1 and CDR2 sequences are LGHNA and YNFKEQ. There are 15 residues in the CDR3. V lost 4 bases, J lost 6 bases, and 8 bases stayed unmatched. CDR3 residues: CASSLDRGLRAEAFF. DNA of the CDR3: TGTGCCAGCAGCCTCGACAGGGGGCTTAGGGCTGAAGCTTTCTTT.

This clonotype was observed at least ten times. This chain uses TRBV7-9 with TRBJ1-1; weak D call: TRBD1 (5 bases). Trimming took 6 bases from V and 1 from J, leaving 15 bases between them. Germline CDR1 and CDR2: SEHNR and FQNEAQ (reference sequence). The CDR3 extends over 15 amino acids. The CDR3 spells CASSSPRGGNTEAFF. In nucleotides, the CDR3 is TGTGCCAGCAGTTCCCCCCGGGGGGGGAACACTGAAGCTTTCTTT. Full variable domain (outside the CDR3, taken from reference TRBV7-9 and TRBJ1-1): DTGVSQNPRHKITKRGQNVTFRCDPISEHNRLYWYRQTLGQGPEFLTYFQNEAQLEKSRLLSDRFSAERPKGSFSTLEIQRTEQGDSAMYLCASSSPRGGNTEAFFGQGTRLTVV.

The chain is built from TRBV24-1 and TRBJ2-2, with D possibly called TRBD1 or TRBD2 (5 bases each). Germline-derived CDR1 and CDR2 are KGHDR and SFDVKD. V was cut by 4 bases and J by 5 bases, with 7 bases left in between. CDR3 length equals 13 residues. CDR3 amino acids: CATSEWGTGELFF. CDR3 nucleotide sequence: TGTGCCACCAGTGAATGGGGGACCGGGGAGCTGTTTTTT.

The V call is TRBV28, the J call TRBJ1-1; D ambiguous. Trimming removed 6 bases at V and 1 base at J, with 9 bases between. CDR1 and CDR2 from the germline V gene are MDHEN and SYDVKM. This CDR3 comprises 13 residues. The CDR3 nucleotides are TGTGCCAGCAGACTGACGGGGAACACTGAAGCTTTCTTT. Translating gives CASRLTGNTEAFF.

The sample holds many counts of this clonotype. The V gene is TRBV28, the J gene TRBJ1-2; 9 positions match TRBD1. CDR1 is MDHEN and CDR2 is SYDVKM in the germline V gene. This CDR3 spans 13 amino acids. With 4 bases clipped from V and 8 bases from J, the junction kept 5 bases outside the gene matches. The CDR3, as DNA: TGTGCCAGCAGTTCCGGGACAGGGAGAGGCTACACCTTC. It yields the protein CASSSGTGRGYTF.

The CDR3 bases are TGCGCCAGCAGTGAGTACGGGGCGCCGGCTTTCTTT. It codes for CASSEYGAPAFF. The chain recombines TRBV10-1 with TRBJ1-1; TRBD1 might be the D (5 bases). Germline CDR1 and CDR2: WNHNN and SYGVQD (reference sequence). The V end was cut by 1 base, the J end by 11 bases, with 11 bases between. The CDR3 contains 12 residues.

This clonotype has at least ten counts. The J gene is TRBJ2-1, the V gene TRBV6-1; 9 bases align to TRBD1. This CDR3 is built from 16 residues. Germline CDR1 is MNHNS and CDR2 is SASEGT. V was clipped by 5 bases and J by 8 bases; unmatched bases: 13. The CDR3 DNA reads as TGTGCCAGCAGTTCCCGGAGGGACAGGGTATTAGATGAGCAGTTCTTC. Translating it yields CASSSRRDRVLDEQFF.

The CDR3: CASSGTGNDEAFF. The CDR3, as DNA: TGTGCCAGCTCAGGGACAGGGAATGATGAAGCTTTCTTT. The V gene is TRBV18, the J gene TRBJ1-1; 9 bases align to TRBD1. The CDR3 extends over 13 amino acids. Germline-derived CDR1 and CDR2 are KGHSH and LQKENI. J gave up 7 bases and V 5 bases, and 5 bases lay outside the gene matches.

The genes are TRBV7-6 and TRBJ2-5; D remains unclear. The DNA end is more similar to TRBJ2-1, so the J call may be wrong. The CDR3 length is 15 residues. Germline CDR1 and CDR2: SGHVS and FNYEAQ. The CDR3 sequence is CASSLGWADQETQFF. CDR3 in DNA: TGTGCCAGCAGCTTAGGGTGGGCAGACCAAGAGACCCAGTTCTTC.